This T cell receptor (beta chain) appears in the sequencing data of a study of technical replicates of blood from four donors. V gave up 5 bases and J gave up 0 bases, with 8 bases separating them. The CDR3 sequence is 13 residues long. Per the germline V gene, CDR1 is SGHDT and CDR2 is YYEEEE. Assay used: immunoSEQ multiplex PCR; TCRdb lists only in-frame clones, some missing. Altogether 55,000 to 75,000 clones are present, 92% being singletons, with the ten largest covering around 0.42%. Sequencing was performed on T cells isolated from PBMCs. The chain combines TRBV5-6 with TRBJ1-2; no firm D call. This receptor was taken from a human donor in good health. DNA for the CDR3: TGTGCCAGCAGGAGTGAGGCTAACTATGGCTACACCTTC. As protein: CASRSEANYGYTF.